This is a list of T cell receptor beta chains from one sample in a study of Graves' ophthalmopathy and Graves' hyperthyroidism. In TCRdb, the multiplex PCR reads were re-called with MiXCR into one record per CDR3 protein. The sample consists of about 740,000 distinct CDR3 sequences, approximately 40% of them appearing once. Sequencing input: peripheral blood. The source of these receptors is an adult man with Graves' ophthalmopathy. CDR3s include the opening cysteine and the closing phenylalanine or tryptophan. Fields, in order: V gene, J gene, clone size, CDR3 protein. Only some rows state a clone size, as once, few, many or a class for expanded clones.

V: TRBV2; J: TRBJ2-3; size: few; CDR3: CASRGIEQYF
V: TRBV6-5; J: TRBJ1-2; size: .; CDR3: CASVQRGSGYGYTF
V: TRBV7-2; J: TRBJ1-1; size: .; CDR3: CASSLDPRDFKTFF
V: TRBV7-9; J: TRBJ2-6; size: many; CDR3: CASSLGPGLLVGANVLTF
V: TRBV7-2; J: TRBJ2-7; size: .; CDR3: CASSDRQGKDEQYF
V: TRBV29-1; J: TRBJ1-2; size: .; CDR3: CSVELAGGTYGYTF
V: TRBV2; J: TRBJ1-2; size: few; CDR3: CATSGGKSYGYTF
V: TRBV20-1; J: TRBJ1-1; size: few; CDR3: CSADLGAPTEAFF
V: TRBV11-2; J: TRBJ1-4; size: .; CDR3: CASREGSSNEKLFF
V: TRBV29-1; J: TRBJ2-5; size: .; CDR3: CSAGGVLQETQYF
V: TRBV29-1; J: TRBJ2-1; size: few; CDR3: CSVGLGLYNEQFF
V: TRBV11-3; J: TRBJ1-1; size: many; CDR3: CASSKTRNTEAFF
V: TRBV6-5; J: TRBJ2-7; size: many; CDR3: CASNAALYEQYF
V: TRBV7-2; J: TRBJ2-6; size: once; CDR3: CASSLSGGRANVLTF
V: TRBV9; J: TRBJ2-7; size: .; CDR3: CASSPPTAGSYEQYF
V: TRBV28; J: TRBJ2-5; size: few; CDR3: CASSGQNRETQYF
V: TRBV9; J: TRBJ2-7; size: many; CDR3: CASSVSEDASYEQYF
V: TRBV27; J: TRBJ1-6; size: .; CDR3: CASSTVRDSPLHF
V: TRBV9; J: TRBJ1-3; size: .; CDR3: CASSARVGTAMNTIYF
V: TRBV25-1; J: TRBJ1-2; size: .; CDR3: CASSEKGANGYTF
V: TRBV6-5; J: TRBJ1-1; size: few; CDR3: CASSYSRVTVAFF
V: TRBV20-1; J: TRBJ1-1; size: .; CDR3: CSALRGNTEAFF
V: TRBV29-1; J: TRBJ1-2; size: .; CDR3: CSVGTGTYVLANYGYTF
V: TRBV28; J: TRBJ1-1; size: .; CDR3: CASSLYSKNTEAFF
V: TRBV29-1; J: TRBJ1-2; size: .; CDR3: CSQGQGNHYGYTF